The sequence of this TCR beta chain was determined in a study of T-cell reconstitution after alpha-beta-depleted transplantation in children. Unique molecular identifiers were incorporated into the prepared TCRbeta library. TCRdb passed the PCR reads through MiXCR, listing each CDR3 protein once. The sample has roughly 300,000 distinct CDR3 sequences, around 10% seen once. This clonotype showed up just a few times. This CDR3 spans 19 amino acids. The sequences come from PBMCs from the stem cell graft donor, collected from the stem cell graft. V gene TRBV21-1 combines with J gene TRBJ2-1; TRBD1, the table's D call, lacks a check against the DNA. TRBV21-1 is shown as a pseudogene. The clonotype comes from a human donor who donated a stem cell graft to a child with acute lymphoblastic leukemia. CDR3 protein: CASSKAVGLVQPFYNEQFF. The CDR3 nucleotides are TGTGCCAGCAGCAAAGCAGTGGGGCTTGTGCAGCCATTCTACAATGAGCAGTTCTTC.